These 11 T cell receptor beta chains were all obtained from the same sample, sequenced in a study of CD8+CD57+ T cells in acquired aplastic anemia. The template used for profiling TCR beta VDJ and CDR3 was genomic DNA. TCRdb ran MiXCR on the reads and lists one entry per CDR3 protein. The table has 150,000 to 200,000 distinct CDR3 sequences, under 55% seen once. Patients chosen for sequencing had CD8+CD57+ cells that had expanded, as shown by flow cytometry. The material sequenced was sorted CD4+, CD8+, or CD8+CD57+ T cells (not recorded which) from PBMCs. The receptors derive from a human donor with aplastic anemia.

The chain has TRBV27 and TRBJ1-2; TRBD1 aligns across 7 bases. The CDR3 runs 13 residues. Per germline, CDR1 MNHEY and CDR2 SMNVEV (reference sequence). Trimming cost V 1 base and J 6 bases; bases outside gene matches: 2. CDR3 region: CASSLLQGDGYTF. DNA of the CDR3: TGTGCCAGCAGTTTATTGCAGGGGGATGGCTACACCTTC.

This clonotype was recorded at least ten times. The gene calls are TRBV6-4 and TRBJ1-3; D uncertain. CDR3 length: 15 residues. V dropped 4 bases and J dropped 0 bases, with 10 bases sitting between them. From germline, CDR1 is MRHNA and CDR2 SNTAGT. CDR3 sequence reads: CASSASIGSGNTIYF. In nucleotides, the CDR3 is TGTGCCAGCAGTGCTTCAATAGGCTCTGGAAACACCATATATTTT.

The V and J genes are TRBV24-1 and TRBJ2-3; D gene uncertain. Germline values: CDR1 KGHDR, CDR2 SFDVKD. The CDR3 totals 13 residues. V was pared by 6 bases and J by 2 bases, with 8 bases between. The CDR3 is CATSPPSTDTQYF. The CDR3 DNA follows: TGTGCCACCAGTCCTCCCTCCACAGATACGCAGTATTTT.

This chain links TRBV2 with TRBJ2-1; unclear D gene. The V gene lost 0 bases and the J gene lost 4 bases, with 10 bases spanning the gap. The CDR3 contains 15 residues. From germline, CDR1 is SNHLY and CDR2 FYNNEI. The CDR3 protein is CASSEARPAYNEQFF. The DNA of the CDR3 is TGTGCCAGCAGTGAAGCGCGGCCAGCGTACAATGAGCAGTTCTTC. Full variable domain (remainder filled in from reference TRBV2 and TRBJ2-1): EPEVTQTPSHQVTQMGQEVILRCVPISNHLYFYWYRQILGQKVEFLVSFYNNEISEKSEIFDDQFSVERPDGSNFTLKIRSTKLEDSAMYFCASSEARPAYNEQFFGPGTRLTVL.

In its sample, this clonotype was seen many times. As DNA, the CDR3 is TGTGCCAGCAGTGCCCAACACGGGAACACTGAAGCTTTCTTT. It is translated as CASSAQHGNTEAFF. The V call is TRBV6-4, the J call TRBJ1-1; D uncertain. Trimming took 4 bases from V and 1 from J, leaving 10 bases between them. The CDR3 extends over 14 amino acids. CDR1 is MRHNA and CDR2 is SNTAGT in the germline V gene.

The genes are TRBV4-2 and TRBJ2-1; TRBD1 or TRBD2 may be the D gene (6 bases each). CDR1 and CDR2 from the germline V gene are LGHNA and YNFKEQ. Trimming cost V 3 bases and J 4 bases, with 22 bases left between them. This CDR3 has 18 amino acids. The CDR3 loop reads CASSHDRGGYDRYNEQFF. For the CDR3, the DNA is TGTGCCAGCAGCCACGATCGAGGGGGGTACGATCGATACAATGAGCAGTTCTTC.

The chain links TRBV11-2 to TRBJ1-1; D not certain. The germline V gene has CDR1 SGHAT and CDR2 FQNNGV. Trimming took 2 bases from V and 3 from J, leaving 16 bases between them. The CDR3 runs 16 residues. CDR3 nucleotide sequence: TGTGCCAGCAGCTTACAAATACTGGGGAGGGACACTGAAGCTTTCTTT. This encodes CASSLQILGRDTEAFF. The full variable domain, completed using reference TRBV11-2 and TRBJ1-1, is EAGVAQSPRYKIIEKRQSVAFWCNPISGHATLYWYQQILGQGPKLLIQFQNNGVVDDSQLPKDRFSAERLKGVDSTLKIQPAKLEDSAVYLCASSLQILGRDTEAFFGQGTRLTVV.

The chain has TRBV19 and TRBJ2-3; 9 nucleotides match TRBD1. The length of the CDR3 is 15 residues. V lost 7 bases, J lost 2 bases, and 7 bases stayed unmatched. Germline values: CDR1 LNHDA, CDR2 SQIVND (reference sequence). The CDR3 sequence is CASKGQGGLTDTQYF. CDR3 sequence (DNA): TGTGCCAGTAAGGGACAGGGAGGTCTCACAGATACGCAGTATTTT.

For this clonotype: At one of its ends the junction is not consistent with the germline gene, which may arise from a read error. The V call is TRBV5-1, the J call TRBJ2-7, with D perhaps assigned TRBD1 or TRBD2 (5 bases each). Germline loops: CDR1 SGHRS, CDR2 YFSETQ. The CDR3 has 17 amino acids. CDR3 sequence: CASSLWAGSGYTYEQYF. In DNA form, the CDR3 reads TGCGCCAGCAGCTTGTGGGCAGGGTCGGGGTACACCTATGAGCAGTACTTC.

The gene calls are TRBV11-2 and TRBJ1-2, with TRBD1 as a possible D gene (5 bases). The CDR3 totals 15 residues. Germline-derived CDR1 and CDR2 are SGHAT and FQNNGV. The ends were cut back, 0 bases at V and 4 bases at J, with 12 bases in the middle. CDR3 in amino acids: CASSLEGGNGYGYTF. The CDR3 DNA follows: TGTGCCAGCAGCTTAGAGGGGGGTAATGGCTATGGCTACACCTTC.

Comment on this clonotype: A clone one base away is much larger, so this may be a read error. The chain recombines TRBV6-2 or TRBV6-3 with TRBJ1-5; D uncertain. The germline V gene has CDR1 MNHEY and CDR2 SVGEGT. The CDR3 sequence is 11 residues long. CDR3 sequence: CASRADQPPHF. CDR3 bases: TGTGCCAGCAGGGCGGATCAGCCCCCGCATTTT.